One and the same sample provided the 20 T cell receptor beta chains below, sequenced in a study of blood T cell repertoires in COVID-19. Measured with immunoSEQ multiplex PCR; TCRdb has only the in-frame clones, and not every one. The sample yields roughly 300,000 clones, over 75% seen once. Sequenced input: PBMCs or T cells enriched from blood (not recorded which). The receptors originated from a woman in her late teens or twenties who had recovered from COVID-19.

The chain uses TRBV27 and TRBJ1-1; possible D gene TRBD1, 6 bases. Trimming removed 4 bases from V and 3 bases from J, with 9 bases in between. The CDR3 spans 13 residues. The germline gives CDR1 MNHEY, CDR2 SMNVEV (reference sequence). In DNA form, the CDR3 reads TGTGCCAGCAGTTCAGCAGGGGACACTGAAGCTTTCTTT. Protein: CASSSAGDTEAFF.

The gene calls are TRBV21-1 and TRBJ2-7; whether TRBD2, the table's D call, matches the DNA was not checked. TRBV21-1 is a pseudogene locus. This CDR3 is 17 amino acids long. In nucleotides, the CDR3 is TGTGCCAGCAGCAAACCTCCACTAGCGGGAGGGCCCCACGAGCAGTACTTC. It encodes CASSKPPLAGGPHEQYF.

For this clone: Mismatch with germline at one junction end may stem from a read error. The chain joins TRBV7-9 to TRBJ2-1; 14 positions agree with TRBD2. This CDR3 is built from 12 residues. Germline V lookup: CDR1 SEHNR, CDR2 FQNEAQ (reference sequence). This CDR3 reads CASSPGLAGEVF. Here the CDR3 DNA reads TGTGCCAGCAGCCCGGGACTAGCGGGAGAGGTCTTC.

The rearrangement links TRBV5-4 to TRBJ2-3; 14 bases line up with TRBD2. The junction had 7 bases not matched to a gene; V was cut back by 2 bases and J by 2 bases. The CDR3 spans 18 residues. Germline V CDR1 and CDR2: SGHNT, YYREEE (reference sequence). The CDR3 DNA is TGTGCCAGCAGCTTACGGGGACTAGCGGGAGTATACACAGATACGCAGTATTTT. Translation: CASSLRGLAGVYTDTQYF.

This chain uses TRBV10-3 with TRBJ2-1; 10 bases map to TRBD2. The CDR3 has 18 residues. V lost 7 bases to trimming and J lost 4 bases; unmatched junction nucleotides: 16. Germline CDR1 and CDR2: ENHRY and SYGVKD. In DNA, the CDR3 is TGTGCCATCAAAAGGGCTAGCGGGAGCCCCGACTCATACAATGAGCAGTTCTTC. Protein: CAIKRASGSPDSYNEQFF.

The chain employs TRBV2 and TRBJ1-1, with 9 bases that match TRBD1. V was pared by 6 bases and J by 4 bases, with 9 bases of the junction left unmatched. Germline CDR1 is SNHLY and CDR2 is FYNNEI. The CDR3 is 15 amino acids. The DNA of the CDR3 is TGTGCCAGCAGCGAGCCCGGGACAGGGATCACTGAAGCTTTCTTT. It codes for CASSEPGTGITEAFF. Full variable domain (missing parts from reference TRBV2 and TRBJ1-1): EPEVTQTPSHQVTQMGQEVILRCVPISNHLYFYWYRQILGQKVEFLVSFYNNEISEKSEIFDDQFSVERPDGSNFTLKIRSTKLEDSAMYFCASSEPGTGITEAFFGQGTRLTVV.

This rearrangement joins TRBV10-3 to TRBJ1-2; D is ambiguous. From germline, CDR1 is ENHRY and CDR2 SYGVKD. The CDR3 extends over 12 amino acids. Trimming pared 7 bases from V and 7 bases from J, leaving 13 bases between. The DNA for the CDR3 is TGTGCCATCAAAGGCCCGGAGGGTGGCTACACCTTC. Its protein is CAIKGPEGGYTF.

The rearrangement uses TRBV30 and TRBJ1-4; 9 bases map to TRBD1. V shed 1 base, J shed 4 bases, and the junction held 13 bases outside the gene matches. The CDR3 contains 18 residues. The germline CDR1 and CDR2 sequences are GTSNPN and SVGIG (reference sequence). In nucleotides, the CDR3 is TGTGCCTGGAGTGGCCGGGACAGGGAAGGTCGGATTAATGAAAAACTGTTTTTT. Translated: CAWSGRDREGRINEKLFF.

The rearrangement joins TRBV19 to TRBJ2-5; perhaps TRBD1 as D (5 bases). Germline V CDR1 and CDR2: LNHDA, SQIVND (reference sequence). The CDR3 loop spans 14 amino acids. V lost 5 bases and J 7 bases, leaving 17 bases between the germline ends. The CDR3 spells CASSPANRLGTQYF. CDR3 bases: TGTGCCAGTAGTCCCGCCAACAGGCTCGGGACCCAGTACTTC. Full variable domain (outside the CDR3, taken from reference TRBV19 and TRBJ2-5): DGGITQSPKYLFRKEGQNVTLSCEQNLNHDAMYWYRQDPGQGLRLIYYSQIVNDFQKGDIAEGYSVSREKKESFPLTVTSAQKNPTAFYLCASSPANRLGTQYFGPGTRLLVL.

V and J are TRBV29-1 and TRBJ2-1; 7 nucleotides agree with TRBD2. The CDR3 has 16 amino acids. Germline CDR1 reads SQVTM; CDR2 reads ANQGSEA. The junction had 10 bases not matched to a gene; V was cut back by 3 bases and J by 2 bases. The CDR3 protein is CSVDRGGRGPYNEQFF. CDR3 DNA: TGCAGCGTTGATAGGGGCGGGAGAGGCCCCTACAATGAGCAGTTCTTC.

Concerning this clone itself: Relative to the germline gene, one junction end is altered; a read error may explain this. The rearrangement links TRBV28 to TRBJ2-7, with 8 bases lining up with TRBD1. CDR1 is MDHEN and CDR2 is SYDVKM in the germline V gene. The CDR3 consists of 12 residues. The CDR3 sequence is CASAGVPTGEDF. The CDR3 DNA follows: TGTGCCAGCGCTGGGGTCCCGACAGGGGAGGACTTC.

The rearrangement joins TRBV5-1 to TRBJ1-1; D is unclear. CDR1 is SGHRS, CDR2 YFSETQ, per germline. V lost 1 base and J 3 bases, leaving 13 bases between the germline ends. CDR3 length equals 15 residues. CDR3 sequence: CASSLISPRDTEAFF. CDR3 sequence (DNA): TGCGCCAGCAGCTTGATCAGCCCCCGGGACACTGAAGCTTTCTTT.

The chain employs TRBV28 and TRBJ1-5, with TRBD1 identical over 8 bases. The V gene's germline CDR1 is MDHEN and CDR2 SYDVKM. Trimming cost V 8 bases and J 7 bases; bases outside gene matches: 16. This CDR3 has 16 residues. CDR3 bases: TGTGCCAGCTTTAGACCGGGACAGGTTAAGGGGCAGCCCCAGCATTTT. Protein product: CASFRPGQVKGQPQHF. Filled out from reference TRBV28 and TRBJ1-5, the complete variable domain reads DVKVTQSSRYLVKRTGEKVFLECVQDMDHENMFWYRQDPGLGLRLIYFSYDVKMKEKGDIPEGYSVSREKKERFSLILESASTNQTSMYLCASFRPGQVKGQPQHFGDGTRLSIL.

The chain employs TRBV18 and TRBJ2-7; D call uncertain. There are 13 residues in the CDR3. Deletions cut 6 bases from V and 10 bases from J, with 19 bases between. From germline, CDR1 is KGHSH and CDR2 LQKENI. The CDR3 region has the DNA TGTGCCAGCTCTCCAACAGCTACGTACGGCCAGTACTTC. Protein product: CASSPTATYGQYF.

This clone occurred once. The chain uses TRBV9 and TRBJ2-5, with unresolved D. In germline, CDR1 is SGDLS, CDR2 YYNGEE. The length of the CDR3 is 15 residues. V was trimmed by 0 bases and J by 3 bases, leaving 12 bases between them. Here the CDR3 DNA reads TGTGCCAGCAGCGTAGCCCGCGTCGGAGAAGAGACCCAGTACTTC. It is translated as CASSVARVGEETQYF.

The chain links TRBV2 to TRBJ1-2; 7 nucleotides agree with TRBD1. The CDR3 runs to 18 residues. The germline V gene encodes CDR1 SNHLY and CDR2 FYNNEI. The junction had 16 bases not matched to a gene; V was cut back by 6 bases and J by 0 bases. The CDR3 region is CASRSTGQTMLPNYGYTF. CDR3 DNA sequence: TGTGCCAGCAGGAGCACGGGACAGACTATGTTACCTAACTATGGCTACACCTTC. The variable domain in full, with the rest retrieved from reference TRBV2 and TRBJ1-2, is EPEVTQTPSHQVTQMGQEVILRCVPISNHLYFYWYRQILGQKVEFLVSFYNNEISEKSEIFDDQFSVERPDGSNFTLKIRSTKLEDSAMYFCASRSTGQTMLPNYGYTFGSGTRLTVV.

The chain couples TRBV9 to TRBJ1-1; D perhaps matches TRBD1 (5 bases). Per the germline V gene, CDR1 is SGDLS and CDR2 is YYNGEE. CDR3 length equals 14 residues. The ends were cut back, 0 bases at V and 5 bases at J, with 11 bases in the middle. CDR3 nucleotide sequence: TGTGCCAGCAGCGTAGCCAGGGTGGGAACTGAAGCTTTCTTT. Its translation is CASSVARVGTEAFF.

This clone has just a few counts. This CDR3 is CASRQQEETQYF. Here the CDR3 DNA reads TGTGCCAGCCGACAGCAGGAAGAGACCCAGTACTTC. J is TRBJ2-5 and V is TRBV7-9; the D gene is possibly TRBD1 (5 bases). This CDR3 spans 12 amino acids. Looked up from germline, CDR1 is SEHNR and CDR2 is FQNEAQ (reference sequence). V gave up 8 bases and J gave up 3 bases, with 10 bases separating them.

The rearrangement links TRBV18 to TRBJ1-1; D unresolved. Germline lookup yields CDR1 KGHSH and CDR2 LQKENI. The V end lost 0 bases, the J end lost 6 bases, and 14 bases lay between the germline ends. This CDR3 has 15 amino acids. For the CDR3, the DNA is TGTGCCAGCTCACCACCACTCGCCGGGAGGGCTGAAGCTTTCTTT. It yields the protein CASSPPLAGRAEAFF. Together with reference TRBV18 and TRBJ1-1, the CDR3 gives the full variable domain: NAGVMQNPRHLVRRRGQEARLRCSPMKGHSHVYWYRQLPEEGLKFMVYLQKENIIDESGMPKERFSAEFPKEGPSILRIQQVVRGDSAAYFCASSPPLAGRAEAFFGQGTRLTVV.

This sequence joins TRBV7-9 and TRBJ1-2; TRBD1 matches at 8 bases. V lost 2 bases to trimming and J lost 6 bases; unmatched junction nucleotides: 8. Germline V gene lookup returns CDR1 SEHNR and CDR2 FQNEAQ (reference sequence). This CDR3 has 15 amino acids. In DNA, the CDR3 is TGTGCCAGCAGCTTACAGGGGGCTATCGTCGATGGCTACACCTTC. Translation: CASSLQGAIVDGYTF.